The 17 T cell receptor beta chains listed next were all sequenced from one sample in a study of T cells after yellow fever vaccination. TCRdb processed the 5' RACE reads anew with MiXCR; each CDR3 protein has one entry. The table shows tens of thousands of distinct CDR3 sequences, with under 9.5% occurring only once. The sequenced sample was CD8+ T cells sorted from PBMCs, obtained 10 to 11 days after the first yellow fever vaccination. All receptors come from a man aged 18 to 29 who received the YFV17D yellow fever vaccine.

This clonotype has only a few counts. The V call is TRBV11-2, the J call TRBJ2-7; 7 nucleotides line up with TRBD2. Unmatched junction bases numbered 8, after V lost 4 bases and J lost 5 bases. This CDR3 spans 14 amino acids. Germline V gives CDR1 SGHAT, CDR2 FQNNGV. Here the CDR3 reads CASSWPGGYHEQYV. The DNA for the CDR3 is TGTGCCAGCAGCTGGCCCGGGGGGTACCACGAGCAGTACGTC.

This clonotype was recorded at least ten times. V usage is TRBV7-9 and J usage is TRBJ1-5, with a possible D match to TRBD1 (5 bases). This CDR3 comprises 13 residues. V was clipped by 3 bases and J by 5 bases, with 8 bases between them. Germline V gene lookup returns CDR1 SEHNR and CDR2 FQNEAQ (reference sequence). DNA for the CDR3: TGTGCCAGCAGCTTGGCAGGGCATCAGCCCCAGCATTTT. Protein product: CASSLAGHQPQHF.

This clonotype was counted ten times or more. The chain couples TRBV4-1 to TRBJ2-1, with TRBD1 matching over 11 bases. CDR3 size: 16 residues. Germline CDR1 MGHRA, CDR2 YSYEKL. V trimming: 0 bases; J trimming: 7 bases; junction bases outside the gene matches: 5. In nucleotides, the CDR3 is TGCGCCAGCAGCCAAGAGTTAGGACAGGGGGCAAATGAGCAGTTCTTC. Translation gives CASSQELGQGANEQFF.

This clonotype was seen at least ten times. The chain employs TRBV3-1 and TRBJ2-1; TRBD1 aligns across 7 bases. Germline V CDR1 and CDR2: LGHDT, YNNKEL (reference sequence). The CDR3 is 13 residues long. The ends lost 6 bases at V and 8 bases at J; junction bases unmatched: 7. CDR3 coding DNA: TGTGCCAGCAGAGAGACAGGGACGGATGAGCAGTTCTTC. This translates into CASRETGTDEQFF.

This clonotype has a count of ten or more. The CDR3 nucleotides read TGTGCCAGCTCTGCCGGGATCTCGCGGAATACGCAGTATTTT. This codes for CASSAGISRNTQYF. V usage is TRBV11-2 and J usage is TRBJ2-3, with D tentatively TRBD2 (5 bases). The CDR3 runs 14 residues. With 8 bases removed from V and 7 bases from J, the gap between germline ends came to 19 bases. Germline V gene data show CDR1 as SGHAT and CDR2 as FQNNGV.

This clonotype showed up just a few times. The rearrangement uses TRBV4-2 and TRBJ2-5, with 9 positions matching TRBD2. The germline V gene has CDR1 LGHNA and CDR2 YNFKEQ. V shed 1 base and J 2 bases; nucleotides not matched to a gene: 11. The CDR3 is made up of 18 amino acids. CDR3 coding DNA: TGTGCCAGCAGCCAAGTTATGGGTAGCGGGAGCCAACAAGAGACCCAGTACTTC. Amino acid sequence: CASSQVMGSGSQQETQYF.

J is TRBJ2-2 and V is TRBV7-9; D tentatively reads TRBD1 or TRBD2 (5 bases each). V lost 5 bases and J 6 bases, leaving 19 bases between the germline ends. The germline CDR1 and CDR2 sequences are SEHNR and FQNEAQ (reference sequence). This CDR3 is built from 16 residues. CDR3 region: CASSTEGSKIPGELFF. In DNA form, the CDR3 reads TGTGCCAGCAGCACCGAGGGGTCGAAAATCCCCGGGGAGCTGTTTTTT.

V usage is TRBV25-1 and J usage is TRBJ1-2, with D possibly being TRBD1 (5 bases). Germline CDR1 is MGHDK and CDR2 is SYGVNS. The CDR3 is 14 residues long. V shed 6 bases and J shed 8 bases, with 19 bases lying between them. The CDR3 sequence is CASSPWGWAWGYTF. CDR3 sequence (DNA): TGTGCCAGCAGCCCTTGGGGCTGGGCTTGGGGCTACACCTTC.

In its sample, this clonotype was seen a few times. This chain uses TRBV6-2 or TRBV6-3 with TRBJ2-2; D is undetermined. The CDR3 spans 14 residues. V was trimmed by 5 bases and J by 4 bases, leaving 11 bases between them. From germline, CDR1 is MNHEY and CDR2 SVGEGT. CDR3 residues: CASSQRTSTGELFF. CDR3 coding DNA: TGTGCCAGCAGTCAGAGGACCTCCACCGGGGAGCTGTTTTTT.

Note on this clonotype: This clone may be a read error of a much larger clone one base away. The chain carries TRBV7-9 and TRBJ2-5, with 11 nucleotides matching TRBD1. Per germline, CDR1 SEHNR and CDR2 FQNEAQ (reference sequence). The CDR3 runs to 15 residues. The V segment lost 5 bases and the J segment 7 bases; nucleotides outside the gene matches: 9. The CDR3 nucleotides are TGTGCCAGCAGCAACCCGGACAGGGGGCTGGGGACCCAGTACTTC. It translates to CASSNPDRGLGTQYF.

This clonotype was observed many times. The chain has TRBV3-1 and TRBJ2-1, with 10 bases aligning to TRBD2. The germline CDR1 and CDR2 sequences are LGHDT and YNNKEL (reference sequence). This CDR3 has 16 residues. The junction had 8 bases not matched to a gene; V was cut back by 4 bases and J by 5 bases. The CDR3 DNA sequence: TGTGCCAGCAGCCCAACCACTAGCGGGGCAAACAATGAGCAGTTCTTC. Translation: CASSPTTSGANNEQFF.

This clonotype was recorded at least ten times. J is TRBJ1-2 and V is TRBV15, with unresolved D. The germline CDR1 and CDR2 sequences are LNHNV and YYDKDF (reference sequence). CDR3 length: 14 residues. V was clipped by 1 base and J by 3 bases, with 9 bases between them. Here the CDR3 DNA reads TGTGCCACCAGCAGAGCACAGCGGGACTATGGCTACACCTTC. Translation: CATSRAQRDYGYTF.

The chain recombines TRBV24-1 with TRBJ2-5; D remains ambiguous. Germline V CDR1 and CDR2: KGHDR, SFDVKD. V shed 4 bases and J shed 1 base, with 12 bases lying between them. This CDR3 is 15 amino acids long. Here the CDR3 DNA reads TGTGCCACCAGTGACGGTGGGGTGGGCCAAGAGACCCAGTACTTC. Protein: CATSDGGVGQETQYF.

This clonotype showed up just a few times. The CDR3 region is CASSYGGETQYF. In nucleotides, the CDR3 is TGTGCCAGCAGTTACGGGGGGGAGACCCAGTACTTC. The chain combines TRBV6-5 with TRBJ2-5; the D gene is possibly TRBD2 (6 bases). Trimming removed 2 bases from V and 5 bases from J, with 6 bases in between. CDR1 and CDR2 from the germline V gene are MNHEY and SVGAGI. CDR3 length: 12 amino acids.

In this sample, this clonotype turned up many times. The chain recombines TRBV6-5 with TRBJ2-5; D not certain. Trimming removed 6 bases at V and 3 bases at J, with 11 bases between. Germline V gene data show CDR1 as MNHEY and CDR2 as SVGAGI. This CDR3 is built from 13 residues. The DNA of the CDR3 is TGTGCCAGCAGCCCAGGCCGGAAAGAGACCCAGTACTTC. It encodes CASSPGRKETQYF.

The CDR3 DNA reads TGCAGTGCTAGAGAAATTCTCCCAATTTTCTCCCAGATACGCTACACCTTC. Translation gives CSAREILPIFSQIRYTF. The chain couples TRBV20-1 to TRBJ1-2; no definite D call. This CDR3 is 17 amino acids long. The germline gives CDR1 DFQATT, CDR2 SNEGSKA (reference sequence). V lost 0 bases, J lost 9 bases, and 26 bases lay in between.

The V gene is TRBV10-3, the J gene TRBJ2-2, with D perhaps matching TRBD2 (6 bases). Trimming took 4 bases from V and 2 from J, leaving 17 bases between them. Germline lookup yields CDR1 ENHRY and CDR2 SYGVKD. This CDR3 comprises 17 residues. CDR3 DNA: TGTGCCATCAGTGTATCCTCACGGGACTTCAACACCGGGGAGCTGTTTTTT. Its translation: CAISVSSRDFNTGELFF.